These 9 T cell receptor beta chains were all obtained from the same sample, sequenced in a study of blood T cells in healthy people across ages. Then a second PCR, running roughly 7 to 11 cycles, was carried out with a sample-barcoded 5' primer and a J-beta primer mix. TCRdb re-derived calls from the 5' RACE reads in MiXCR, one entry per CDR3 protein. The sample has 1,500,000 or so distinct CDR3 sequences; 40% to 45% are singletons. Sequenced input: blood. These receptor sequences come from a woman aged 18-29 years in good health.

The table lists this clonotype with a few counts. This rearrangement joins TRBV27 to TRBJ2-1; 7 bases are a match to TRBD1. Trimming cost V 3 bases and J 8 bases; bases outside gene matches: 1. Looked up from germline, CDR1 is MNHEY and CDR2 is SMNVEV (reference sequence). The CDR3 length is 12 residues. The CDR3 protein is CASSFQGDEQFF. DNA for the CDR3: TGTGCCAGCAGTTTCCAGGGGGATGAGCAGTTCTTC.

This rearrangement joins TRBV6-5 to TRBJ1-2; 7 bases map to TRBD1. The CDR3 is 13 amino acids. The J segment lost 8 bases and the V segment lost 1 base, leaving 4 bases of the junction unmatched. CDR1 MNHEY and CDR2 SVGAGI come from the germline V gene. The CDR3: CASSYLQGNGYTF. The CDR3 nucleotides are TGTGCCAGCAGTTACTTACAGGGGAACGGCTACACCTTC.

The CDR3 nucleotides are TGTGCCAGCAGCCATACTCTGGGTTTCCACAATGAGCAGTTCTTC. This codes for CASSHTLGFHNEQFF. V is TRBV7-2 and J is TRBJ2-1, with no clear D. CDR1 SGHTA and CDR2 FQGNSA come from the germline V gene. CDR3 length equals 15 residues. Trimming removed 5 bases from V and 5 bases from J, with 16 bases in between.

A single count supports this clonotype. The chain combines TRBV21-1 with TRBJ2-7; the table's D gene call, TRBD2, was not cross checked with the DNA. TRBV21-1 is a known pseudogene. The CDR3 is made up of 19 amino acids. CDR3 loop: CASSKYSGTSGRSDYEQYF. The CDR3 DNA is TGTGCCAGCAGCAAATACTCCGGGACTAGCGGGAGAAGCGACTACGAGCAGTACTTC.

This clonotype was detected a few times. V gene TRBV29-1 combines with J gene TRBJ1-1; D remains unclear. The CDR3 extends over 10 amino acids. Germline assignment: CDR1 SQVTM and CDR2 ANQGSEA. V shed 5 bases and J shed 7 bases, with 8 bases lying between them. The CDR3 DNA follows: TGCAGCGTTTTAGTTGGTGAAGCTTTCTTT. It specifies CSVLVGEAFF. Based on the CDR3 plus reference TRBV29-1 and TRBJ1-1, the full variable domain is SAVISQKPSRDICQRGTSLTIQCQVDSQVTMMFWYRQQPGQSLTLIATANQGSEATYESGFVIDKFPISRPNLTFSTLTVSNMSPEDSSIYLCSVLVGEAFFGQGTRLTVV.

This sequence joins TRBV9 and TRBJ1-1, with D hard to call. Germline CDR1 is SGDLS and CDR2 is YYNGEE. CDR3 size: 14 residues. Trimming took 2 bases from V and 0 from J, leaving 8 bases between them. CDR3 loop: CASSVAAMNTEAFF. CDR3 coding DNA: TGTGCCAGCAGCGTGGCAGCTATGAACACTGAAGCTTTCTTT.

This clonotype was picked up a small number of times. V is TRBV4-1 and J is TRBJ1-2, with 7 bases that match TRBD1. Trimming took 6 bases from V and 4 from J; bases not matched to a gene: 11. This CDR3 contains 15 residues. The germline V gene encodes CDR1 MGHRA and CDR2 YSYEKL. CDR3: CASRFLGAGGYGYTF. In DNA, the CDR3 is TGCGCCAGCAGATTCCTCGGGGCAGGGGGCTATGGCTACACCTTC.

This chain links TRBV7-2 with TRBJ2-1; TRBD2 matches 8 bases. From germline, CDR1 is SGHTA and CDR2 FQGNSA. J lost 3 bases, V lost 5 bases, and 6 bases had no gene match. The CDR3 consists of 15 residues. For the CDR3, the DNA is TGTGCCAGCAGCCCGTCTCTAGCGGGCTACAATGAGCAGTTCTTC. Translated, it gives CASSPSLAGYNEQFF. Supplemented by reference TRBV7-2 and TRBJ2-1, the full variable domain reads GAGVSQSPSNKVTEKGKDVELRCDPISGHTALYWYRQSLGQGLEFLIYFQGNSAPDKSGLPSDRFSAERTGGSVSTLTIQRTQQEDSAVYLCASSPSLAGYNEQFFGPGTRLTVL.

This clonotype was counted only a few times. The DNA of the CDR3 is TGTGCCAGCAGTTTACTTTGGGGGAACACTGAAGCTTTCTTT. This translates into CASSLLWGNTEAFF. The chain couples TRBV27 to TRBJ1-1; D not resolved. The V gene lost 2 bases and the J gene lost 1 base, with 8 bases spanning the gap. The CDR3 contains 14 residues. Germline V gene lookup returns CDR1 MNHEY and CDR2 SMNVEV (reference sequence).